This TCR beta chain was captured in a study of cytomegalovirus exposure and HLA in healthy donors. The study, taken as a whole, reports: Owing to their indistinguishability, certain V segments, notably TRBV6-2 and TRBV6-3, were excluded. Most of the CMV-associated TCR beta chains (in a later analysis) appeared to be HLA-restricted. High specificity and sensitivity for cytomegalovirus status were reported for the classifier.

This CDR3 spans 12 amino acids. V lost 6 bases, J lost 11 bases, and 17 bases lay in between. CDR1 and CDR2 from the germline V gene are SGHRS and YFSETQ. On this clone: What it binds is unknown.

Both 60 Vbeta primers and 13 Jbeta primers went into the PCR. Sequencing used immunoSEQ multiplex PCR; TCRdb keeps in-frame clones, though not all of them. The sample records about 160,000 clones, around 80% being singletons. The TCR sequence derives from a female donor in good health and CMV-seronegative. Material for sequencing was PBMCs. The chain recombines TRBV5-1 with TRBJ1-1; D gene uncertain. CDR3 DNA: TGCGCCAGCAACGCGGCAGCCCCCACGGCTTTCTTT. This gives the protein CASNAAAPTAFF.